These 20 T cell receptor beta chains were sequenced from one sample in a study of early T cells in non-severe SARS-CoV-2 infection. TCRdb re-analysed the 5' RACE reads in MiXCR, keeping a single row per CDR3 protein. The sample holds over 45,000 distinct CDR3 sequences; about 7.6% are singletons and the top ten take roughly a tenth. Material: whole blood, obtained at baseline. The receptor set was obtained from an adult who was a healthcare worker with PCR-confirmed SARS-CoV-2 infection or an uninfected control (not recorded which).

As regards this clonotype: Given a much more abundant clone one base away, this may be a read error. The V call is TRBV20-1, the J call TRBJ2-3; TRBD1 is a possible D gene (7 bases). There are 15 residues in the CDR3. The V gene's germline CDR1 is DFQATT and CDR2 SNEGSKA (reference sequence). Trimming removed 5 bases from V and 4 bases from J, with 19 bases in between. The CDR3 sequence is CSAGGTDDPADTQYF. DNA of the CDR3: TGCAGTGCTGGCGGGACAGACGACCCCGCAGATACGCAGTATTTT.

This clonotype was seen at least ten times. The gene calls are TRBV28 and TRBJ2-3; possibly TRBD2 for D (5 bases). This CDR3 spans 14 amino acids. Germline V lookup: CDR1 MDHEN, CDR2 SYDVKM. Trimming took off 6 bases at V and 2 bases at J, with 12 bases between the two ends. CDR3: CASRIYRDTDTQYF. For the CDR3, the DNA is TGTGCCAGCAGGATCTACCGGGACACAGATACGCAGTATTTT.

This clonotype has ten or more counts. This chain uses TRBV4-1 with TRBJ2-7; the D is unclear. The CDR3 consists of 14 residues. CDR1 is MGHRA and CDR2 is YSYEKL in the germline V gene. V lost 0 bases and J lost 5, with 11 bases in between. The CDR3 DNA reads TGCGCCAGCAGCCAAGACAGGATTTACCACGAGCAGTACTTC. Encoded protein: CASSQDRIYHEQYF.

This clonotype occurred many times. The chain is built from TRBV28 and TRBJ2-3; no clear D gene. V was trimmed by 6 bases and J by 1 base, leaving 11 bases between them. Germline loops: CDR1 MDHEN, CDR2 SYDVKM. The CDR3 is 14 amino acids. CDR3 nucleotides: TGTGCCAGCAGCCTAATGGACCGCACAGATACGCAGTATTTT. Translation gives CASSLMDRTDTQYF.

This clonotype was seen at least ten times. CDR3: CASSQRGYTDTQYF. The CDR3 region has the DNA TGCGCCAGCAGTCAGAGGGGATACACAGATACGCAGTATTTT. The chain combines TRBV5-1 with TRBJ2-3; D could derive from TRBD1 or TRBD2 (5 bases each). In germline, CDR1 is SGHRS, CDR2 YFSETQ. The CDR3 covers 14 residues. Trimming took 5 bases from V and 2 from J, leaving 12 bases between them. The full variable domain, in which reference TRBV5-1 and TRBJ2-3 provide the parts outside the CDR3, is KAGVTQTPRYLIKTRGQQVTLSCSPISGHRSVSWYQQTPGQGLQFLFEYFSETQRNKGNFPGRFSGRQFSNSRSEMNVSTLELGDSALYLCASSQRGYTDTQYFGPGTRLTVL.

There are many counts of this clonotype. CDR3 sequence: CASSLSSGPYEQYF. CDR3 in DNA: TGTGCCAGCAGTTTATCTAGCGGCCCTTACGAGCAGTACTTC. V usage is TRBV28 and J usage is TRBJ2-7, with 7 nucleotides matching TRBD2. The junction had 4 bases not matched to a gene; V was cut back by 1 base and J by 4 bases. CDR1 and CDR2 from the germline V gene are MDHEN and SYDVKM. This CDR3 spans 14 amino acids.

This clonotype was seen at least ten times. The chain has TRBV7-2 and TRBJ1-5, with D possibly TRBD1 on 6 matching bases. Germline lookup yields CDR1 SGHTA and CDR2 FQGNSA. V lost 5 bases and J lost 5, with 10 bases in between. This CDR3 has 13 residues. The CDR3 sequence is CASSRGQYQPQHF. The CDR3 bases are TGTGCCAGCAGCCGCGGACAGTATCAGCCCCAGCATTTT.

This clonotype was recorded at least ten times. The V and J genes are TRBV28 and TRBJ2-6; D not certain. The CDR3 has 14 amino acids. The germline V gene has CDR1 MDHEN and CDR2 SYDVKM. V was trimmed by 2 bases and J by 2 bases, leaving 4 bases between them. CDR3 in amino acids: CASSLRAGANVLTF. The DNA of the CDR3 is TGTGCCAGCAGTTTAAGGGCTGGGGCCAACGTCCTGACTTTC.

There are many counts of this clonotype. The genes are TRBV19 and TRBJ2-7; 9 bases align to TRBD2. This CDR3 is 17 amino acids long. V gave up 6 bases and J gave up 4 bases; unmatched junction bases: 16. Germline assignment: CDR1 LNHDA and CDR2 SQIVND (reference sequence). CDR3 residues: CASSPGSGRSSRYEQYF. For the CDR3, the DNA is TGTGCCAGTAGCCCCGGGAGCGGGAGGAGTTCGAGGTACGAGCAGTACTTC.

J is TRBJ2-1 and V is TRBV20-1; 7 positions agree with TRBD2. Germline CDR1 reads DFQATT; CDR2 reads SNEGSKA (reference sequence). V dropped 8 bases and J dropped 3; count of bases not matched to a gene: 7. There are 13 residues in the CDR3. CDR3 sequence: CSPRAGVYNEQFF. CDR3 nucleotides: TGCAGTCCACGGGCGGGAGTCTACAATGAGCAGTTCTTC.

This clonotype was seen at least ten times. The chain combines TRBV7-9 with TRBJ2-7, with TRBD2 matching 8 bases. The germline CDR1 and CDR2 sequences are SEHNR and FQNEAQ (reference sequence). The ends lost 1 base at V and 1 base at J; junction bases unmatched: 3. The CDR3 covers 15 residues. The CDR3 reads CASSLGAGASYEQYF. CDR3 nucleotide sequence: TGTGCCAGCAGCTTAGGAGCGGGAGCTTCCTACGAGCAGTACTTC.

This clonotype was recorded at least ten times. V is TRBV28 and J is TRBJ1-1; D remains ambiguous. Germline CDR1 is MDHEN and CDR2 is SYDVKM. The CDR3 consists of 13 residues. V dropped 6 bases and J dropped 2 bases, with 10 bases sitting between them. The CDR3 protein is CASRPRKNTEAFF. The CDR3 region has the DNA TGTGCCAGCAGACCCAGGAAAAACACTGAAGCTTTCTTT.

Many counts were recorded for this clonotype. The V and J genes are TRBV24-1 and TRBJ2-4; no definite D call. This CDR3 contains 11 residues. The germline V gene encodes CDR1 KGHDR and CDR2 SFDVKD. V dropped 5 bases and J dropped 5 bases, with 3 bases sitting between them. The CDR3 here is CATSAQNIQYF. As DNA, the CDR3 is TGTGCCACCAGTGCTCAAAACATTCAGTACTTC.

The chain combines TRBV12-2 with TRBJ1-3; the D call TRBD1 from the table was never checked on the DNA. TRBV12-2 represents a pseudogene. This CDR3 has 12 amino acids. The CDR3 region is CASRLKGSTIYF. The CDR3 region has the DNA TGTGCAAGTCGCTTAAAGGGGTCCACCATATATTTC.

V gene TRBV20-1 combines with J gene TRBJ2-1; 12 bases line up with TRBD2. Germline assignment: CDR1 DFQATT and CDR2 SNEGSKA (reference sequence). After removal of 3 bases from V and 5 bases from J, the junction contained 5 bases not matched to a gene. This CDR3 is built from 15 residues. The CDR3 region has the DNA TGCAGTGCTAGGACTAGCGGGAGCAAGCACAATGAGCAGTTCTTC. As protein: CSARTSGSKHNEQFF.

Ten or more counts support this clonotype. This chain joins TRBV5-1 and TRBJ1-1, with 10 bases that match TRBD1. V lost 3 bases and J lost 1; bases outside the gene matches: 9. There are 17 residues in the CDR3. Germline CDR1 reads SGHRS; CDR2 reads YFSETQ. The CDR3 region has the DNA TGCGCCAGCAGCTCCGAGGGACAGGGGCCTGCGAACACTGAAGCTTTCTTT. Its protein product is CASSSEGQGPANTEAFF.

This clonotype was found a few times. The CDR3 nucleotides read TGCAGTGCTAGAGACGGTGCAGAGCGGGTGAGACTCTACGAGCAGTACTTC. Translated: CSARDGAERVRLYEQYF. The rearrangement joins TRBV20-1 to TRBJ2-7; maybe TRBD2 (6 bases). The CDR3 has 17 amino acids. Trimming took 0 bases from V and 3 from J, leaving 21 bases between them. The germline CDR1 and CDR2 sequences are DFQATT and SNEGSKA (reference sequence).

The CDR3 reads CASSPRARPFYNEQFF. In DNA, the CDR3 is TGTGCCAGCAGTCCCCGGGCTAGACCCTTCTACAATGAGCAGTTCTTC. This chain uses TRBV6-5 with TRBJ2-1; unclear D gene. Germline CDR1 is MNHEY and CDR2 is SVGAGI. V lost 5 bases and J 3 bases, leaving 17 bases between the germline ends. The length of the CDR3 is 16 residues.

The gene calls are TRBV20-1 and TRBJ2-1; 10 nucleotides line up with TRBD2. The CDR3 loop spans 15 amino acids. The V gene end was trimmed by 5 bases and the J gene end by 4 bases; junction bases not matched to a gene: 8. Looked up from germline, CDR1 is DFQATT and CDR2 is SNEGSKA (reference sequence). DNA of the CDR3: TGCAGTGCTTCTCTACTAGCGGGGATTTACAATGAGCAGTTCTTC. This sequence encodes CSASLLAGIYNEQFF.

This clonotype appeared a few times. The chain carries TRBV24-1 and TRBJ2-1, with a tentative D call TRBD1 (6 bases). This CDR3 spans 12 amino acids. Germline V gene sequence: CDR1 KGHDR, CDR2 SFDVKD. V lost 5 bases to trimming and J lost 7 bases, with 8 bases between them. CDR3 region: CATSARGNEQFF. The CDR3 DNA reads as TGTGCCACCAGTGCCAGGGGTAATGAGCAGTTCTTC.